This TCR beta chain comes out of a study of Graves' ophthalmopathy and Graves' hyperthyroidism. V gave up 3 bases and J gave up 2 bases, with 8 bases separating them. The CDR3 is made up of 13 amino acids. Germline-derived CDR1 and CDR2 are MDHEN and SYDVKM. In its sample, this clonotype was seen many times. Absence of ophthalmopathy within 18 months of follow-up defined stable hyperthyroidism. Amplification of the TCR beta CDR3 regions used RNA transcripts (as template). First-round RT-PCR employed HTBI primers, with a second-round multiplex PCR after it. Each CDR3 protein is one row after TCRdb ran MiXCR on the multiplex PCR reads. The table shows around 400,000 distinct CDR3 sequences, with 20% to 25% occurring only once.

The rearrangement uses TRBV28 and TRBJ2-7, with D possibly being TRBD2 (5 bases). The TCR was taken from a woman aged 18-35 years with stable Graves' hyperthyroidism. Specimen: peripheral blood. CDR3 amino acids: CASSFGLTYEQYF. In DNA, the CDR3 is TGTGCCAGCAGTTTTGGACTCACCTACGAGCAGTACTTC.